What follows are 13 T cell receptor beta chains derived from one specimen sequenced in a study of blood T cells in healthy people across ages (dated by TCRdb to about 2015). Library preparation employed 5' RACE. The run used an Illumina HiSeq 2500. A second PCR of about 6 to 11 cycles was performed with a sample-barcoded 5' primer and a J-beta primer mix. Starting from the raw public reads, TCRdb applied fastp trimming at Q25, assembled clones with MiXCR and retained in-frame beta chains. Rows are unified per CDR3 protein, each entry keeping the most common DNA and genes. The sample has about 1 million distinct CDR3 sequences on record, more than 40% of them singletons. The ten largest clonotypes hold around 18% of the sample. Sequencing was performed on blood. The source is a woman aged 60 to 75 in good health.

Points on this clonotype: A much larger clone is a single base away; this may be a read error. V gene TRBV29-1 combines with J gene TRBJ2-7; 10 bases are a match to TRBD1. The CDR3 runs to 15 residues. Germline lookup yields CDR1 SQVTM and CDR2 ANQGSEA. The CDR3 coding sequence is TGCAGCGTAGTTATCGGGACAGGGGCTTACTACAAGCAGTACTTC. Translation gives CSVVIGTGAYYKQYF.

The chain recombines TRBV2 with TRBJ2-4; the match to TRBD2 covers 7 bases. Germline V lookup: CDR1 SNHLY, CDR2 FYNNEI. The CDR3 is made up of 13 amino acids. Trimming at V came to 7 bases and at J to 9 bases, leaving 9 bases not matched to a gene. As DNA, the CDR3 is TGTGCCAGCAAACGGGGAGGGGATACCATTCAGTACTTC. Translated, it gives CASKRGGDTIQYF.

Of note for this clonotype: Mismatch with germline at one junction end may stem from a read error. The CDR3 DNA reads as TGTACCAGCAGCCCCCGGGGACAGAATTACGAGCAGTACTTC. It encodes CTSSPRGQNYEQYF. J is TRBJ2-4 and V is TRBV11-2; 7 bases agree with TRBD1. Near its end, the DNA agrees better with TRBJ2-7, so the J call may be wrong. Germline CDR1 is SGHAT and CDR2 is FQNNGV. The CDR3 consists of 14 residues.

V gene TRBV19 combines with J gene TRBJ2-7; 7 bases match TRBD1. Per germline, CDR1 LNHDA and CDR2 SQIVND (reference sequence). Unmatched junction bases numbered 5, after V lost 4 bases and J lost 2 bases. This CDR3 is 14 amino acids long. This chain's CDR3 is CASSNPGQTYEQYF. The CDR3 coding sequence is TGTGCCAGTAGTAACCCGGGACAGACCTACGAGCAGTACTTC.

The rearrangement links TRBV12-3 or TRBV12-4 to TRBJ2-1; D possibly corresponds to TRBD2 (7 bases). CDR3 length: 16 residues. V was cut by 6 bases and J by 7 bases, with 22 bases left in between. CDR3 bases: TGTGCCAGCAGCCGAGGGGGGTGGGCGGGAGAAAATGAGCAGTTCTTC. It encodes CASSRGGWAGENEQFF.

The CDR3 here is CASGSGQTDTQYF. CDR3 DNA sequence: TGTGCCAGCGGATCGGGACAGACAGATACGCAGTATTTT. The chain has TRBV6-1 and TRBJ2-3, with TRBD1 identical over 7 bases. The trim removed 8 bases at V and 3 bases at J, leaving 5 bases unmatched. CDR1 and CDR2 (germline): MNHNS, SASEGT. The CDR3 contains 13 residues.

The chain carries TRBV28 and TRBJ1-4; 8 positions match TRBD1. The CDR3 totals 14 residues. Germline CDR1 MDHEN, CDR2 SYDVKM. After removal of 4 bases from V and 6 bases from J, the junction contained 4 bases not matched to a gene. The CDR3 nucleotides read TGTGCCAGCAGTTACCCAGGGGGCGATGAAAAACTGTTTTTT. Protein product: CASSYPGGDEKLFF. Full variable domain (rest looked up from reference TRBV28 and TRBJ1-4): DVKVTQSSRYLVKRTGEKVFLECVQDMDHENMFWYRQDPGLGLRLIYFSYDVKMKEKGDIPEGYSVSREKKERFSLILESASTNQTSMYLCASSYPGGDEKLFFGSGTQLSVL.

The J gene is TRBJ2-1, the V gene TRBV9, with 9 nucleotides matching TRBD2. V dropped 0 bases and J dropped 0; count of bases not matched to a gene: 10. CDR1 and CDR2 (germline): SGDLS, YYNGEE. The CDR3 has 19 amino acids. The DNA for the CDR3 is TGTGCCAGCAGCGTAGGTAGTAGCGGGAGATGGGGCTCCTACAATGAGCAGTTCTTC. Translation: CASSVGSSGRWGSYNEQFF.

The chain has TRBV7-8 and TRBJ2-3; maybe TRBD2 (6 bases). The CDR3 length is 20 residues. CDR1 SGHVS and CDR2 FQNEAQ come from the germline V gene. The germline V and J ends were trimmed by 0 bases and 3 bases, with 25 bases remaining between them. This CDR3 reads CASSLAAGPVASFITDTQYF. CDR3 bases: TGTGCCAGCAGCTTAGCGGCGGGGCCTGTGGCGTCGTTCATAACAGATACGCAGTATTTT.

The J gene is TRBJ2-4, the V gene TRBV7-2; 10 bases match TRBD2. The CDR3 is 15 residues long. V shed 5 bases and J 9 bases; nucleotides not matched to a gene: 10. From germline, CDR1 is SGHTA and CDR2 FQGNSA. The CDR3 DNA reads TGTGCCAGCAGCCTCCCGGGACTAGCGTTTTCCATTCAGTACTTC. This encodes CASSLPGLAFSIQYF.

This clonotype was seen more than once but under ten times. CDR3 DNA sequence: TGCAGTGCTTCTTCATTAGCGTCCCCTGAGCAGTTCTTC. It codes for CSASSLASPEQFF. The rearrangement uses TRBV20-1 and TRBJ2-1, with a weak D call TRBD2 (5 bases). Germline V lookup: CDR1 DFQATT, CDR2 SNEGSKA (reference sequence). V was trimmed by 5 bases and J by 9 bases, leaving 17 bases between them. The CDR3 has 13 amino acids.

The chain links TRBV7-2 to TRBJ2-3; D uncertain. The CDR3 consists of 14 residues. The germline CDR1 and CDR2 sequences are SGHTA and FQGNSA. Trimming pared 1 base from V and 4 bases from J, leaving 9 bases between. The CDR3 reads CASSLGEVSDTQYF. CDR3 sequence (DNA): TGTGCCAGCAGCTTAGGGGAAGTGTCAGATACGCAGTATTTT.

The chain links TRBV27 to TRBJ1-2; D may be TRBD1 (5 bases). V was shortened by 5 bases and J by 4 bases, with 17 bases between the two germline ends. From germline, CDR1 is MNHEY and CDR2 SMNVEV (reference sequence). The length of the CDR3 is 15 residues. The CDR3 bases are TGTGCCAGCAGTATTACGAGGGGAACCCCCTATGGCTACACCTTC. Protein: CASSITRGTPYGYTF.